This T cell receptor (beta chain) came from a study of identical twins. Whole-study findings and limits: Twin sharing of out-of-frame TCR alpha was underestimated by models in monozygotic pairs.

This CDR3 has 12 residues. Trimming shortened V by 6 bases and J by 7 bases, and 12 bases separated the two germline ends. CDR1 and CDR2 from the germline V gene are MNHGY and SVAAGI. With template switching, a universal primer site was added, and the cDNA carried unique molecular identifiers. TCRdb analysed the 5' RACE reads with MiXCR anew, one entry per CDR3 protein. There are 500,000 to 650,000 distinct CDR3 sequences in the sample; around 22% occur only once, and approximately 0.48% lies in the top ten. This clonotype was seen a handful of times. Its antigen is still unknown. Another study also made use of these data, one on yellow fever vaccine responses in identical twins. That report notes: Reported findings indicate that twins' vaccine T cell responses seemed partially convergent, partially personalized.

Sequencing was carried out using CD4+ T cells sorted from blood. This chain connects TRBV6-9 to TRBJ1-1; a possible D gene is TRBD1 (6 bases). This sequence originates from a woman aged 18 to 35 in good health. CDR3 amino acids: CASRRTVVEAFF. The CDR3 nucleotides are TGTGCCAGCAGAAGGACAGTCGTTGAAGCTTTCTTT.